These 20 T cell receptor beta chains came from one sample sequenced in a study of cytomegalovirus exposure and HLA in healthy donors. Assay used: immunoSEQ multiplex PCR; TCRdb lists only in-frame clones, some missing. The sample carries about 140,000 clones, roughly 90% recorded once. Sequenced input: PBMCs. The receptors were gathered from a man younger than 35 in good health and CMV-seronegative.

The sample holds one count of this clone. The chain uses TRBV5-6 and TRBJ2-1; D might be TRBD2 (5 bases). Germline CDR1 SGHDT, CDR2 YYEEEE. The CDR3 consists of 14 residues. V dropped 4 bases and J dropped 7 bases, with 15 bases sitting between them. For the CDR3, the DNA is TGTGCCAGCAGCCCAAACGGACTGGGGAATGAGCAGTTCTTC. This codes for CASSPNGLGNEQFF.

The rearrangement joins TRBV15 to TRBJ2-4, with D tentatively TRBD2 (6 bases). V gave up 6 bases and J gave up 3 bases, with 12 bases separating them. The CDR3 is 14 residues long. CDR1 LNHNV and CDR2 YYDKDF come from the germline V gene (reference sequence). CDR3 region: CATRTGAGKNIQYF. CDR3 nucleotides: TGTGCCACCAGAACGGGAGCTGGCAAAAACATTCAGTACTTC.

The CDR3 reads CASRQGPGNTIYF. DNA for the CDR3: TGTGCCAGCAGGCAGGGGCCGGGAAACACCATATATTTT. V usage is TRBV5-6 and J usage is TRBJ1-3, with a tentative D call TRBD1 (6 bases). This CDR3 comprises 13 residues. Deletions cut 5 bases from V and 4 bases from J, with 10 bases between. The germline gives CDR1 SGHDT, CDR2 YYEEEE.

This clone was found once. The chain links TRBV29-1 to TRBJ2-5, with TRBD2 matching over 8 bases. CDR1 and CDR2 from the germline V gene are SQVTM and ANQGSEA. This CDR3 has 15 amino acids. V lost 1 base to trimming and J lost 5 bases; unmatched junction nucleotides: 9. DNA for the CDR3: TGCAGCGTTGAAGGGTTAACGGGAGGGCCGGAGACCCAGTACTTC. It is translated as CSVEGLTGGPETQYF.

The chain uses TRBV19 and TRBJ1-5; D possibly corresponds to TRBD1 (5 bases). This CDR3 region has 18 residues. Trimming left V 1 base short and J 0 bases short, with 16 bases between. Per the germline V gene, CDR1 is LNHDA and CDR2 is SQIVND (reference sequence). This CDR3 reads CASSIAPGGRGSNQPQHF. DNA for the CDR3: TGTGCCAGTAGTATAGCCCCAGGAGGGAGGGGTAGCAATCAGCCCCAGCATTTT.

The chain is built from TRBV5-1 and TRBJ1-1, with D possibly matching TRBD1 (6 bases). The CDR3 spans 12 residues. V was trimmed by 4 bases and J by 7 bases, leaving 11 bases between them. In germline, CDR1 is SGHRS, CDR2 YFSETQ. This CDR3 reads CASSRTGLEAFF. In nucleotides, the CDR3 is TGCGCCAGCAGCCGTACAGGGCTTGAAGCTTTCTTT.

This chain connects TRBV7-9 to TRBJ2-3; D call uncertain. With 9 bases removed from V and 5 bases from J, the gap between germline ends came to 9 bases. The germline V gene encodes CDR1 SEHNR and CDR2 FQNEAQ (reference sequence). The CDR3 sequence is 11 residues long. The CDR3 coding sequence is TGTGCCAGTGCGAGTCAAGATACGCAGTATTTT. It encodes CASASQDTQYF.

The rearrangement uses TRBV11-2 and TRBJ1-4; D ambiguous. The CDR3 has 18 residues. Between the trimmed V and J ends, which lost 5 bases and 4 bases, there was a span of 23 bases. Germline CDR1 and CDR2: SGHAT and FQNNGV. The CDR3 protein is CASSPRVAPFEGNEKLFF. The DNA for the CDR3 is TGTGCCAGCAGCCCAAGGGTGGCACCCTTTGAGGGTAATGAAAAACTGTTTTTT.

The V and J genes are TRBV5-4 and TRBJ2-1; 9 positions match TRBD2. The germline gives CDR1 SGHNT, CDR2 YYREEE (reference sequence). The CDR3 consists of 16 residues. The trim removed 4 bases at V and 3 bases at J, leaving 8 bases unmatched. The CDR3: CASSLMGLAFYNEQFF. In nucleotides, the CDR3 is TGTGCCAGCAGCCTGATGGGACTAGCATTCTACAATGAGCAGTTCTTC.

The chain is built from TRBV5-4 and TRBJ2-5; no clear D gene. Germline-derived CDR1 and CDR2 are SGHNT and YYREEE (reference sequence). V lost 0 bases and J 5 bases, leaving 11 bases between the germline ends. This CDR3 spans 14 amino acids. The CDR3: CASSLAKVQETQYF. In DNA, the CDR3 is TGTGCCAGCAGCTTGGCCAAAGTACAGGAGACCCAGTACTTC. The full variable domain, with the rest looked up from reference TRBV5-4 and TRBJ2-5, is ETGVTQSPTHLIKTRGQQVTLRCSSQSGHNTVSWYQQALGQGPQFIFQYYREEENGRGNFPPRFSGLQFPNYSSELNVNALELDDSALYLCASSLAKVQETQYFGPGTRLLVL.

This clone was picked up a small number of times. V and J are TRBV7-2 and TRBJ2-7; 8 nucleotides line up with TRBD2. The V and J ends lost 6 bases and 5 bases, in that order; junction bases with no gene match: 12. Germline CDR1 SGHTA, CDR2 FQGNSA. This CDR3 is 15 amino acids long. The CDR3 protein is CASRGAGTRAHEQYF. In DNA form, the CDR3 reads TGTGCCAGCAGAGGCGCCGGGACTAGAGCCCACGAGCAGTACTTC.

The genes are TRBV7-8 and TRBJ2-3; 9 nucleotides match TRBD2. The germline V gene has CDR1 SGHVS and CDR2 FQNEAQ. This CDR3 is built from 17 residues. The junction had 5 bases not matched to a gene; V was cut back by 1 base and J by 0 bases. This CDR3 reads CASSLGLAGVSTDTQYF. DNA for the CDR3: TGTGCCAGCAGCTTAGGTTTAGCGGGGGTTAGCACAGATACGCAGTATTTT.

The CDR3: CAWSLGGVARNEQFF. CDR3 DNA sequence: TGTGCCTGGAGTCTGGGGGGGGTTGCTAGGAATGAGCAGTTCTTC. The rearrangement links TRBV30 to TRBJ2-1; 7 nucleotides match TRBD2. The CDR3 runs 15 residues. CDR1 is GTSNPN, CDR2 SVGIG, per germline (reference sequence). V dropped 2 bases and J dropped 7; count of bases not matched to a gene: 11. The whole variable domain, remainder taken from reference TRBV30 and TRBJ2-1, is SQTIHQWPATLVQPVGSPLSLECTVEGTSNPNLYWYRQAAGRGLQLLFYSVGIGQISSEVPQNLSASRPQDRQFILSSKKLLLSDSGFYLCAWSLGGVARNEQFFGPGTRLTVL.

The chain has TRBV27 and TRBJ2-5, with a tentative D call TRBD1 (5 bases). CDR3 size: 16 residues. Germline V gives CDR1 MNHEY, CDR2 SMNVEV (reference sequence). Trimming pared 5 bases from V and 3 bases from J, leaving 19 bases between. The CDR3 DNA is TGTGCCAGCAGTCCCCACTTTATAACCAGGGAAGAGACCCAGTACTTC. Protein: CASSPHFITREETQYF.

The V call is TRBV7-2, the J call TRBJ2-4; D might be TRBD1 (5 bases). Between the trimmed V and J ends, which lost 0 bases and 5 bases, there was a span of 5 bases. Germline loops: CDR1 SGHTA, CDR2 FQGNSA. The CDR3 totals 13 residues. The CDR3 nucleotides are TGTGCCAGCAGCTTAGCAGGGGAAAACATTCAGTACTTC. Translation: CASSLAGENIQYF.

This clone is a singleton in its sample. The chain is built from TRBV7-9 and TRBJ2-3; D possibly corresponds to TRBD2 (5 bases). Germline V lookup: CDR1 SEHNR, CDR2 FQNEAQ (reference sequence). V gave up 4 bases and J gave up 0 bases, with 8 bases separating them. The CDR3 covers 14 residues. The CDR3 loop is CASSSRGSTDTQYF. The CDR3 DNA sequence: TGTGCCAGCAGCTCTCGGGGTAGCACAGATACGCAGTATTTT.

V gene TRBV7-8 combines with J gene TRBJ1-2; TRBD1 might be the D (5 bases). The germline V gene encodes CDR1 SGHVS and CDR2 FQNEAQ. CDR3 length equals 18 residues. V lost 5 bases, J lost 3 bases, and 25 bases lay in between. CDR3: CASSPTRGQGKNYYGYTF. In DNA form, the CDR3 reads TGTGCCAGCAGCCCAACACGCGGACAAGGGAAAAATTACTATGGCTACACCTTC.

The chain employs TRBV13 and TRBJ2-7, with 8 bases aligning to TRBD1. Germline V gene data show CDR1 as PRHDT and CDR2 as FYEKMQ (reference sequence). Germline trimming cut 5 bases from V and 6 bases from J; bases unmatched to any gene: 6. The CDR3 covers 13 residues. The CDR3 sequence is CASSLRGPSEQYF. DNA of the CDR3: TGTGCCAGCAGCCTCAGGGGGCCGTCCGAGCAGTACTTC.

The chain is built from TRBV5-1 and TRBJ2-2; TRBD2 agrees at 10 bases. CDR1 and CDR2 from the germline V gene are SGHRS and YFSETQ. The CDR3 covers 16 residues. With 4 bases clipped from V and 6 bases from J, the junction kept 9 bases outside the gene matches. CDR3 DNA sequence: TGCGCCAGCAGCCTATATCTAGCGGGAGAGGCCGGGGAGCTGTTTTTT. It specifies CASSLYLAGEAGELFF.

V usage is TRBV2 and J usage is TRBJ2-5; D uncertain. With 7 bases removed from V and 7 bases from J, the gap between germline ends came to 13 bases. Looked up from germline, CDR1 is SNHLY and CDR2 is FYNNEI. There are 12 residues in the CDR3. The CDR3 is CASTSQIATQYF. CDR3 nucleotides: TGTGCCAGCACCTCGCAAATAGCGACCCAGTACTTC. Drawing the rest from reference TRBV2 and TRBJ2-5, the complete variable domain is EPEVTQTPSHQVTQMGQEVILRCVPISNHLYFYWYRQILGQKVEFLVSFYNNEISEKSEIFDDQFSVERPDGSNFTLKIRSTKLEDSAMYFCASTSQIATQYFGPGTRLLVL.